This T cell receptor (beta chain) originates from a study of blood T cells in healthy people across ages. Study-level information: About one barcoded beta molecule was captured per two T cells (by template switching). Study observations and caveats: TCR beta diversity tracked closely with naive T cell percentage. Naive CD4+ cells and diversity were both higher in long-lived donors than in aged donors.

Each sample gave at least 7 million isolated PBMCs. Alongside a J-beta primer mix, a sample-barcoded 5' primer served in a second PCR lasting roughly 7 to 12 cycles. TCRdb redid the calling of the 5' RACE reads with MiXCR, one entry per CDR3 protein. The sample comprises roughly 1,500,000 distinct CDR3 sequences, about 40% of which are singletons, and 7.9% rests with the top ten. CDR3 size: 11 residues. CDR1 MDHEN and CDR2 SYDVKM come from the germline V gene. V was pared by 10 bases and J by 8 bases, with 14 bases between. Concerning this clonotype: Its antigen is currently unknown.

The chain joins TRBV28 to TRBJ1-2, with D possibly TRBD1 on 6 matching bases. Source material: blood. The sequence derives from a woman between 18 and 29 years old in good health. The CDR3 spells CANRGAAGYTF. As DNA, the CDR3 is TGTGCCAACCGGGGGGCGGCGGGCTACACCTTC.